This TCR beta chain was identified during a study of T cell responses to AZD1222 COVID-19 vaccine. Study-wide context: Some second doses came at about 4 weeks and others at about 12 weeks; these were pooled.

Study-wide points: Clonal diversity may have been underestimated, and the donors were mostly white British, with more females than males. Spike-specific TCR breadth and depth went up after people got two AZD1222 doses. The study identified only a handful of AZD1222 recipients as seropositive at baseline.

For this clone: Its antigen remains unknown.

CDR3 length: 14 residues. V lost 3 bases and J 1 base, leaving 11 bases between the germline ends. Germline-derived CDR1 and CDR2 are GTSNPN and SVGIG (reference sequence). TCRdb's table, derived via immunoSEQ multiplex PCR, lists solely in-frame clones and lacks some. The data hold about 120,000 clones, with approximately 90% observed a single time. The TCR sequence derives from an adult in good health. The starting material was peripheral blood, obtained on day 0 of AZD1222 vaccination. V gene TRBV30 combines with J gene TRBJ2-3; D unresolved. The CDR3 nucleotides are TGTGCCTGGAGGGTAAACTATGGCACAGATACGCAGTATTTT. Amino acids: CAWRVNYGTDTQYF.